The clone carrying this T cell receptor beta chain was recorded only once. This table comes from immunoSEQ multiplex PCR, and its TCRdb copy is limited to in-frame clones, with some not included. Among hundreds of thousands of clones listed, around 87% were seen once. V dropped 3 bases and J dropped 4 bases, with 9 bases sitting between them. The CDR3 totals 13 residues. Germline V lookup: CDR1 MNHEY, CDR2 SVGAGI. The data are from a study of blood T cell repertoires in COVID-19. The sequenced sample consisted of peripheral blood. This receptor was obtained from a woman between 50 and 59 years old with COVID-19, enrolled during active disease. V is TRBV6-5 and J is TRBJ1-1, with D hard to call. The CDR3 reads CASSYTSGTEAFF. The CDR3 DNA follows: TGTGCCAGCAGTTATACGTCCGGCACTGAAGCTTTCTTT.